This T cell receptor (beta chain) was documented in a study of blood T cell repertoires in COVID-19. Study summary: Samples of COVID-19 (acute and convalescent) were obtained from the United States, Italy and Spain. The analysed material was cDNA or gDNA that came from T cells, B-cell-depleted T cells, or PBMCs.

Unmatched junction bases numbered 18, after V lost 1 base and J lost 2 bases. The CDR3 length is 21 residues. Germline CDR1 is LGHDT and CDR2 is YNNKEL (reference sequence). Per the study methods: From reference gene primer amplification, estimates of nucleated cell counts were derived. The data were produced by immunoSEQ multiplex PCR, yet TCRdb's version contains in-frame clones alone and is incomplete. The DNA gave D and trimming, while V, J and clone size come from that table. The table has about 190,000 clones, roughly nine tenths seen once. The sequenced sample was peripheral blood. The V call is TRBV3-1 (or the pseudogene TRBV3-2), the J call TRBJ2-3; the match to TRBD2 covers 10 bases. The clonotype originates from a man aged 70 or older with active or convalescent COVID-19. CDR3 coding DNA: TGTGCCAGCAGCCAAGTGGAAACCCTAGCGGGAGAAGAGGGAACCACAGATACGCAGTATTTT. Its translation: CASSQVETLAGEEGTTDTQYF.